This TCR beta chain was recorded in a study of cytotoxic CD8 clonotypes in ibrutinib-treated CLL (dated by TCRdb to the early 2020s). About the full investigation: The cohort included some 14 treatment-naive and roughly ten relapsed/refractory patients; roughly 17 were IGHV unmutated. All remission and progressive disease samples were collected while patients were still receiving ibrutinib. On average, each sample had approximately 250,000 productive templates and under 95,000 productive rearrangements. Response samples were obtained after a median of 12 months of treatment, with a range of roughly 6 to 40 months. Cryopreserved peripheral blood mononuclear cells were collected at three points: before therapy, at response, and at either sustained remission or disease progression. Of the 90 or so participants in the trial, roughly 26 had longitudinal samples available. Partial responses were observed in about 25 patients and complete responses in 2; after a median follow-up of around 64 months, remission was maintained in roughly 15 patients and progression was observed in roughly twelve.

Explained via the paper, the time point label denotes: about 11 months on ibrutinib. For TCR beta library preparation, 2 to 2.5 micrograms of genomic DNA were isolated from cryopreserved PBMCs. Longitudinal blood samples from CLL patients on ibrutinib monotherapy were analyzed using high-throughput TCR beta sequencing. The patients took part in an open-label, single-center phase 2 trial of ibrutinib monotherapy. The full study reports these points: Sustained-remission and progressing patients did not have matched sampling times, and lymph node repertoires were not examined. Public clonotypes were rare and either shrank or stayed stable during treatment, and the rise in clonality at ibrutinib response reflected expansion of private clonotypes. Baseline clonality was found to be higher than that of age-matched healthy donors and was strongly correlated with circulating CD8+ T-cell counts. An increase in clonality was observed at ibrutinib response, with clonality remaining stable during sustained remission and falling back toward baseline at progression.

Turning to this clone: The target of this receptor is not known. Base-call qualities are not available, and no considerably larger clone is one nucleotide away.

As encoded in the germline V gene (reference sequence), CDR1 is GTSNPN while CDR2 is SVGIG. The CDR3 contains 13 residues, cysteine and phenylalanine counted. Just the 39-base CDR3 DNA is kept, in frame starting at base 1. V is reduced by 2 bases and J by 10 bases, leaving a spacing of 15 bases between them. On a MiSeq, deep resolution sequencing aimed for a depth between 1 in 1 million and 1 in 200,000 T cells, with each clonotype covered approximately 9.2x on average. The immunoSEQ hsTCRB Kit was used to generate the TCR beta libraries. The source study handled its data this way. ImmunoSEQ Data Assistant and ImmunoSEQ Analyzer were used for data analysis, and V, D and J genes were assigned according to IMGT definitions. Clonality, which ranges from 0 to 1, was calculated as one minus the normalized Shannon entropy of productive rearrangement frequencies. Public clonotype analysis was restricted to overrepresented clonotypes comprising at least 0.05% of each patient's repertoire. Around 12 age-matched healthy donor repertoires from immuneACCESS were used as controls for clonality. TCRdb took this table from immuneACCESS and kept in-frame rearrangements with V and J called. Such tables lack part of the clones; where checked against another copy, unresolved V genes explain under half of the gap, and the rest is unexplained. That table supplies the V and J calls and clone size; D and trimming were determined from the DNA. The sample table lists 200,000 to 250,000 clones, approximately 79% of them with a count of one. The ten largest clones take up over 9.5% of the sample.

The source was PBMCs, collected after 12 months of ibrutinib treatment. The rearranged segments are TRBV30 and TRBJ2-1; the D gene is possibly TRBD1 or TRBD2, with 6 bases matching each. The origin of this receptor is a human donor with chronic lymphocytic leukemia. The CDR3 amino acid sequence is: CAWSSGAPFEQFF. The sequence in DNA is TGTGCCTGGAGTTCGGGGGCCCCGTTCGAGCAGTTCTTC.